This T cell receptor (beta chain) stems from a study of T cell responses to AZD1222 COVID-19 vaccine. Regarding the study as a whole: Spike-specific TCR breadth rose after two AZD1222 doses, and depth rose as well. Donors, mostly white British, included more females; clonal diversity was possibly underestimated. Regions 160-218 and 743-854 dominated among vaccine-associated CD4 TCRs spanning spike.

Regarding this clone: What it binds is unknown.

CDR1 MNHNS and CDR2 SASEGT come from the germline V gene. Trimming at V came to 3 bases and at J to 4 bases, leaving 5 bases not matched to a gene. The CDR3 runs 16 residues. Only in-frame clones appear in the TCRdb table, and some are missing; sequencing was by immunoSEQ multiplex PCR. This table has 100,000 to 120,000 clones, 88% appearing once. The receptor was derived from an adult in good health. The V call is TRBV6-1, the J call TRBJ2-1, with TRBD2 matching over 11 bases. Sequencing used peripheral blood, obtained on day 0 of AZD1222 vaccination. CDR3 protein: CASSDTRLAGYNEQFF. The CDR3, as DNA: TGTGCCAGCAGTGATACCCGACTAGCGGGATACAATGAGCAGTTCTTC.